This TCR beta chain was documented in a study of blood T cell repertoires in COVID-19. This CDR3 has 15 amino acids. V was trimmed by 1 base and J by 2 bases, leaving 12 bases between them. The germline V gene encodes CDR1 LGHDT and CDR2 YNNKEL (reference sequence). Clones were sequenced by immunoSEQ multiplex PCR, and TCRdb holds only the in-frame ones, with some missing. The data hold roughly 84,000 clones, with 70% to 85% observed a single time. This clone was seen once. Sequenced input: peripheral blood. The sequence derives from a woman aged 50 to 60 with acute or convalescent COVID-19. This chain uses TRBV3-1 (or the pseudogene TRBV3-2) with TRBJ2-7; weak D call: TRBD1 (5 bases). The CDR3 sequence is CASSQGQGSTYEQYF. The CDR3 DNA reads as TGTGCCAGCAGCCAAGGGCAGGGATCGACCTACGAGCAGTACTTC.